This TCR beta chain is from a study of OX40 agonist ivuxolimab in advanced cancers. Germline values: CDR1 SNHLY, CDR2 FYNNEI. Losses at the gene ends were 6 bases for V and 8 bases for J; bases not matched to a gene: 7. CDR3 length equals 13 residues. This clone was detected a few times. Its specificity is not known. Study observations and caveats: Certain nonresponders likewise exhibited a low normalized T-cell clonal expansion.

Assay: immunoSEQ multiplex PCR; the TCRdb copy retains only in-frame clones and omits some. This table holds roughly 41,000 clones, approximately 86% found once. This receptor was taken from an adult with an advanced solid tumor such as melanoma, head and neck, liver or kidney cancer. The gene calls are TRBV2 and TRBJ1-2; 9 bases fit TRBD1. The sample consisted of CD4+ or CD8+ T cells sorted from blood, taken in a trial of the OX40 agonist ivuxolimab. CDR3 in DNA: TGTGCCAGCAGATTCCGGGACAGGGTCGGCTACACCTTC. Translated: CASRFRDRVGYTF.